The 16 T cell receptor beta chains presented below share a single source sample, sequenced in a study of blood T cell repertoires in COVID-19. Generated by immunoSEQ multiplex PCR, the TCRdb table keeps only in-frame clones and is missing some. The top ten clones hold around 2.1% of a sample with around 95,000 clones, roughly nine tenths of them seen once. Sample: peripheral blood. These receptor sequences come from a man aged 45-65 years with active COVID-19.

This chain links TRBV5-1 with TRBJ1-1; D unclear. The CDR3 is 13 residues long. Germline V lookup: CDR1 SGHRS, CDR2 YFSETQ. V lost 0 bases, J lost 7 bases, and 10 bases lay in between. CDR3 nucleotide sequence: TGCGCCAGCAGCTTGGTCGGGGAGATTGAAGCTTTCTTT. This translates into CASSLVGEIEAFF.

The chain carries TRBV14 and TRBJ1-2; D gene uncertain. This CDR3 contains 16 residues. V was clipped by 4 bases and J by 0 bases, with 15 bases between them. Germline CDR1 is SGHDN and CDR2 is FVKESK. CDR3 in DNA: TGTGCCAGCAGCCCATTTGGACTGAAAACTAACTATGGCTACACCTTC. Amino acid sequence: CASSPFGLKTNYGYTF.

This clone was seen once. The chain is built from TRBV5-6 and TRBJ1-2; no reliable D call. This CDR3 spans 15 amino acids. Looked up from germline, CDR1 is SGHDT and CDR2 is YYEEEE. The V and J ends lost 4 bases and 4 bases respectively, with 17 bases between them. The CDR3, as DNA: TGTGCCAGCAGCCCCAGGCAGTCGGTTGGCTATGGCTACACCTTC. This gives the protein CASSPRQSVGYGYTF.

The rearrangement links TRBV24-1 to TRBJ2-1, with 7 bases matching TRBD2. Germline-derived CDR1 and CDR2 are KGHDR and SFDVKD. Trimming at V came to 1 base and at J to 0 bases, leaving 2 bases not matched to a gene. The length of the CDR3 is 16 residues. DNA for the CDR3: TGTGCCACCAGTGATTTTACGGGAGGCTCCTACAATGAGCAGTTCTTC. Amino acids: CATSDFTGGSYNEQFF.

This chain uses TRBV15 with TRBJ1-4; D gene ambiguous. The germline CDR1 and CDR2 sequences are LNHNV and YYDKDF (reference sequence). This CDR3 spans 14 amino acids. V lost 3 bases, J lost 7 bases, and 12 bases lay in between. CDR3: CATSSLRGGEKLFF. CDR3 DNA: TGTGCCACCAGCAGTCTGAGAGGTGGTGAAAAACTGTTTTTT. The complete variable domain, with remaining parts taken from reference TRBV15 and TRBJ1-4, reads DAMVIQNPRYQVTQFGKPVTLSCSQTLNHNVMYWYQQKSSQAPKLLFHYYDKDFNNEADTPDNFQSRRPNTSFCFLDIRSPGLGDTAMYLCATSSLRGGEKLFFGSGTQLSVL.

This clone occurred once. J is TRBJ2-1 and V is TRBV18; perhaps TRBD1 as D (6 bases). CDR3 length: 16 residues. Trimming took off 2 bases at V and 7 bases at J, with 18 bases between the two ends. Germline V gives CDR1 KGHSH, CDR2 LQKENI. CDR3 amino acids: CASSPIGQSLWNEQFF. The DNA for the CDR3 is TGTGCCAGCTCACCAATTGGACAGTCCCTTTGGAATGAGCAGTTCTTC. The full variable domain, with the rest looked up from reference TRBV18 and TRBJ2-1, is NAGVMQNPRHLVRRRGQEARLRCSPMKGHSHVYWYRQLPEEGLKFMVYLQKENIIDESGMPKERFSAEFPKEGPSILRIQQVVRGDSAAYFCASSPIGQSLWNEQFFGPGTRLTVL.

The chain is built from TRBV30 and TRBJ2-5; D possibly corresponds to TRBD2 (6 bases). Trimming took 0 bases from V and 1 from J, leaving 6 bases between them. Germline loops: CDR1 GTSNPN, CDR2 SVGIG (reference sequence). The CDR3 covers 13 residues. The CDR3 bases are TGTGCCTGGAGTGTGGGGGGCCAAGAGACCCAGTACTTC. This sequence encodes CAWSVGGQETQYF.

A remark on this clone: Different DNA sequences within this sample yield the same CDR3. The genes are TRBV3-1 (or the pseudogene TRBV3-2) and TRBJ1-1; D might be TRBD1 (5 bases). The V end was cut by 4 bases, the J end by 1 base, with 7 bases between. Germline loops: CDR1 LGHDT, CDR2 YNNKEL (reference sequence). The CDR3 runs 13 residues. The CDR3 spells CASSPQGNTEAFF. CDR3 nucleotide sequence: TGTGCCAGCAGCCCGCAGGGGAACACTGAAGCTTTCTTT.

CDR3 DNA: TGTGCCAGCAGCTTAGACAGGGGCCCCTGGAACGAGCAGTACTTC. Amino acid sequence: CASSLDRGPWNEQYF. The chain links TRBV11-2 to TRBJ2-7, with D possibly being TRBD1 (6 bases). Per germline, CDR1 SGHAT and CDR2 FQNNGV. V lost 0 bases and J 5 bases, leaving 14 bases between the germline ends. The CDR3 extends over 15 amino acids.

V usage is TRBV5-4 and J usage is TRBJ2-3, with D perhaps TRBD2 (6 bases). V was pared by 0 bases and J by 5 bases, with 13 bases between. Germline V CDR1 and CDR2: SGHNT, YYREEE (reference sequence). The CDR3 contains 15 residues. CDR3 sequence reads: CASSLGLDGGDTQYF. CDR3 sequence (DNA): TGTGCCAGCAGCTTGGGACTAGACGGAGGAGATACGCAGTATTTT.

The V gene is TRBV9, the J gene TRBJ1-4; D might be TRBD1 (6 bases). The germline V gene encodes CDR1 SGDLS and CDR2 YYNGEE. The CDR3 extends over 14 amino acids. The V and J ends lost 0 bases and 8 bases respectively, with 11 bases between them. CDR3 sequence: CASSVGQGREKLFF. DNA for the CDR3: TGTGCCAGCAGCGTAGGGCAGGGGCGGGAAAAACTGTTTTTT.

This clone was found once. The genes are TRBV5-1 and TRBJ2-3; TRBD2 might be the D (5 bases). The length of the CDR3 is 14 residues. Trimming pared 7 bases from V and 4 bases from J, leaving 16 bases between. Germline V lookup: CDR1 SGHRS, CDR2 YFSETQ. The CDR3 sequence is CASSVSGAPDTQYF. In nucleotides, the CDR3 is TGCGCCAGCTCCGTAAGCGGTGCCCCAGATACGCAGTATTTT.

In its sample, this clone was seen once. The V gene is TRBV6-5, the J gene TRBJ2-1; the match to TRBD2 covers 13 bases. Germline V gene data show CDR1 as MNHEY and CDR2 as SVGAGI. This CDR3 has 14 amino acids. With 6 bases clipped from V and 5 bases from J, the junction kept 1 base outside the gene matches. This CDR3 is CASRTSGGHNEQFF. The CDR3 bases are TGTGCCAGCAGGACTAGCGGGGGGCACAATGAGCAGTTCTTC.

The chain couples TRBV6-5 to TRBJ2-5; D is perhaps TRBD2 (6 bases). This CDR3 has 15 amino acids. Germline loops: CDR1 MNHEY, CDR2 SVGAGI. The V end was cut by 0 bases, the J end by 5 bases, with 13 bases between. CDR3 residues: CASSYSGGFGETQYF. The CDR3 coding sequence is TGTGCCAGCAGTTACTCAGGAGGGTTCGGGGAGACCCAGTACTTC.

V usage is TRBV7-9 and J usage is TRBJ2-1, with 12 nucleotides matching TRBD2. Germline V gives CDR1 SEHNR, CDR2 FQNEAQ (reference sequence). V gave up 4 bases and J gave up 6 bases; unmatched junction bases: 7. The CDR3 sequence is 16 residues long. Here the CDR3 DNA reads TGTGCCAGCAGCTCCAGACTAGCGGGGGTTCGCAATGAGCAGTTCTTC. Its translation is CASSSRLAGVRNEQFF.

The chain employs TRBV7-2 and TRBJ1-6; 8 nucleotides align to TRBD1. V gave up 8 bases and J gave up 6 bases; unmatched junction bases: 9. Germline V gives CDR1 SGHTA, CDR2 FQGNSA. There are 15 residues in the CDR3. In nucleotides, the CDR3 is TGTGCCAGCCGCCAGGGGGCGCCTTTTAATTCACCCCTCCACTTT. Its translation: CASRQGAPFNSPLHF.